This T cell receptor beta chain was sequenced during a study of T cell responses to AZD1222 COVID-19 vaccine. Study conclusions and caveats: Nearly half of spike-specific TCRs reportedly target unmutated variant regions. Spike-specific TCR breadth and depth rose after two AZD1222 doses. Most donors were white British, females outnumbered males, and clonal diversity was possibly underestimated. Vaccine-related CD4 TCRs covered spike, predominating at 160-218 and 743-854.

The CDR3 sequence is 15 residues long. CDR1 is SGHTA and CDR2 is FQGNSA in the germline V gene. V lost 5 bases, J lost 0 bases, and 11 bases lay in between. TCRdb's table, derived via immunoSEQ multiplex PCR, lists solely in-frame clones and lacks some. This sample has 130,000 or so clones, with about 89% found just once. Turning to this clone: Antigen unknown.

This chain links TRBV7-2 with TRBJ1-3, with D maybe TRBD1 (6 bases). This receptor was taken from an adult in good health. The specimen was peripheral blood, collected on day 0 of AZD1222 vaccination. CDR3 in amino acids: CASSVGGPSGNTIYF. The DNA for the CDR3 is TGTGCCAGCAGCGTAGGGGGGCCCTCTGGAAACACCATATATTTT.